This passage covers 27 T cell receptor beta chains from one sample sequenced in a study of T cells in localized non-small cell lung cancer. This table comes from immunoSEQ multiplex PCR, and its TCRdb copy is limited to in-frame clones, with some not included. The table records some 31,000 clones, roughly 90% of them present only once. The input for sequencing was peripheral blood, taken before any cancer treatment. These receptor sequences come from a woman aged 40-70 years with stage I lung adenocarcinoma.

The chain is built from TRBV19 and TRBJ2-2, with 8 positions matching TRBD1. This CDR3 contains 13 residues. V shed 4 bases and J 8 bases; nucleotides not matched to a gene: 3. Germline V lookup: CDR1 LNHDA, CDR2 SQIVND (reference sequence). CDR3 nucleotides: TGTGCCAGTAGTAGACAGGGGAGTGGGGAGCTGTTTTTT. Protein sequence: CASSRQGSGELFF.

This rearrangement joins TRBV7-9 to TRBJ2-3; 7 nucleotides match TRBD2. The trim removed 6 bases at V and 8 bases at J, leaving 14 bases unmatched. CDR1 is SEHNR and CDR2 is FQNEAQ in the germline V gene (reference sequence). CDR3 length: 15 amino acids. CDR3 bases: TGTGCCAGCAGTCATCTAGCGGAACAAGCGGGTACGCAGTATTTT. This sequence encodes CASSHLAEQAGTQYF.

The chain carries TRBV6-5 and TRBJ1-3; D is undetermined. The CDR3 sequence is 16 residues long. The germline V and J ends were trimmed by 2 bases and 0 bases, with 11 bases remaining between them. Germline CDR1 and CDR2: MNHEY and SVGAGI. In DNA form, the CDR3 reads TGTGCCAGCAGTTACACCGGAACTAACTCTGGAAACACCATATATTTT. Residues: CASSYTGTNSGNTIYF.

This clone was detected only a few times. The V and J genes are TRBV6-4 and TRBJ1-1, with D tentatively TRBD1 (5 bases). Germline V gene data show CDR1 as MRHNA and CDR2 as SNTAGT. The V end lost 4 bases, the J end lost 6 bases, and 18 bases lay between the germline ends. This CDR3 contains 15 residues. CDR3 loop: CASSVTTGGTAEAFF. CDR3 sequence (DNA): TGTGCCAGCAGTGTAACCACAGGCGGAACGGCTGAAGCTTTCTTT.

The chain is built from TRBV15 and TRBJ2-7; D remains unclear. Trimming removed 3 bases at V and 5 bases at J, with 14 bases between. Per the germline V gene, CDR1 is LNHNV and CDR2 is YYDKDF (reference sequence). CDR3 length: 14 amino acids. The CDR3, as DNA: TGTGCCACCAGCAGGTCCACCATCAGGCACGAGCAGTACTTC. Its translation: CATSRSTIRHEQYF.

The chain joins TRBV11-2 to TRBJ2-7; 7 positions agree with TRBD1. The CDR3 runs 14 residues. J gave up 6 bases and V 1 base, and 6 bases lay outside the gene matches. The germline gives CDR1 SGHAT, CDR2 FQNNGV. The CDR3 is CASSLAGGPPEQYF. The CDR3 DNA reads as TGTGCCAGCAGCTTAGCAGGGGGACCTCCCGAGCAGTACTTC.

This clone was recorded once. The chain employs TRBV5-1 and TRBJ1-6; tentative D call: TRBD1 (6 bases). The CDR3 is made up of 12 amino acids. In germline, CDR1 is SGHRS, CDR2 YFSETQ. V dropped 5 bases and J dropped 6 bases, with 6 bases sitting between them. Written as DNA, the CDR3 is TGCGCCAGCAGACAGGGTAATTCACCCCTCCACTTT. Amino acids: CASRQGNSPLHF.

The CDR3 DNA is TGTGCCAGCAGTGGAGGGAGAGGTAGCGGGGGGCCATACAATGAGCAGTTCTTC. Translated, it gives CASSGGRGSGGPYNEQFF. The chain employs TRBV2 and TRBJ2-1, with 10 bases identical to TRBD2. This CDR3 is built from 18 residues. Germline loops: CDR1 SNHLY, CDR2 FYNNEI. The trim removed 4 bases at V and 4 bases at J, leaving 13 bases unmatched.

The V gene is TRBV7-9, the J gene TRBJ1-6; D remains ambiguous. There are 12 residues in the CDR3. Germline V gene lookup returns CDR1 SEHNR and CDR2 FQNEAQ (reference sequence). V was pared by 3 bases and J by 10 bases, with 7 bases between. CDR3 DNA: TGTGCCAGCAGCTTTCAGGAATCACCCCTCCACTTT. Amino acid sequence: CASSFQESPLHF.

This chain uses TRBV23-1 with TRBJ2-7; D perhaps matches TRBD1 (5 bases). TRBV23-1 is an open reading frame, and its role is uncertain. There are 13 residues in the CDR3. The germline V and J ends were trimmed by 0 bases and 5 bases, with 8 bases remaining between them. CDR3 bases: TGCGCCAGCAGTCAATCGGGGCGCGACGAGCAGTACTTC. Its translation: CASSQSGRDEQYF.

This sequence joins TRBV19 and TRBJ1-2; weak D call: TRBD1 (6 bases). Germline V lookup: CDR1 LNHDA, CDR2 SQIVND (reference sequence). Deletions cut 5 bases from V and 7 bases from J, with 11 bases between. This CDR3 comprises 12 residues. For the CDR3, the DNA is TGTGCCAGTAGTTCACAGGGTCCTGGCTACACCTTC. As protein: CASSSQGPGYTF.

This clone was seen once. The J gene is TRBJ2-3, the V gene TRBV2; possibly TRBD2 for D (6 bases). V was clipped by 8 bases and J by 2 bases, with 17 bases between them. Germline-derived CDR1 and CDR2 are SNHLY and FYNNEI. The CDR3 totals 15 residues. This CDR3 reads CASRLLAEPTDTQYF. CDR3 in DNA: TGTGCCAGCCGTCTACTAGCTGAGCCCACAGATACGCAGTATTTT.

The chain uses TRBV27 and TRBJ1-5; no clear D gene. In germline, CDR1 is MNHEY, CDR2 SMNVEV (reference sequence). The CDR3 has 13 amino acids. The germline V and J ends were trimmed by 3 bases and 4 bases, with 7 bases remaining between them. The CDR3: CASSLGQNQPQHF. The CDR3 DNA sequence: TGTGCCAGCAGTTTGGGCCAAAATCAGCCCCAGCATTTT.

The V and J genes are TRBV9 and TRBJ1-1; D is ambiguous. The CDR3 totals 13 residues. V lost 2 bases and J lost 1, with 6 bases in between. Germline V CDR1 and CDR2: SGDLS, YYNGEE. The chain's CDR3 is CASSVGENTEAFF. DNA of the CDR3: TGTGCCAGCAGCGTGGGAGAGAACACTGAAGCTTTCTTT.

CDR3 bases: TGTGCCAGTAGTATACGGGGGCAGGTTGAAGCTTTCTTT. Its translation is CASSIRGQVEAFF. The V and J genes are TRBV19 and TRBJ1-1, with D maybe TRBD1 (6 bases). This CDR3 has 13 residues. The germline CDR1 and CDR2 sequences are LNHDA and SQIVND (reference sequence). Trimming took 2 bases from V and 7 from J, leaving 11 bases between them.

CDR3 sequence (DNA): TGTGCCAGCAGTGCGATGGGCTCTGGCACTGAAGCTTTCTTT. Protein sequence: CASSAMGSGTEAFF. The rearrangement uses TRBV9 and TRBJ1-1; no definite D call. Germline V lookup: CDR1 SGDLS, CDR2 YYNGEE. The CDR3 spans 14 residues. V was pared by 5 bases and J by 4 bases, with 15 bases between.

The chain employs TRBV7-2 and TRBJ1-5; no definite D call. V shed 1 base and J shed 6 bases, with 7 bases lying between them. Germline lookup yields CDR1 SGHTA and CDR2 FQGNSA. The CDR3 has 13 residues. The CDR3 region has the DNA TGTGCCAGCAGCTTAGGTGGGAGTCAGCCCCAGCATTTT. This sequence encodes CASSLGGSQPQHF.

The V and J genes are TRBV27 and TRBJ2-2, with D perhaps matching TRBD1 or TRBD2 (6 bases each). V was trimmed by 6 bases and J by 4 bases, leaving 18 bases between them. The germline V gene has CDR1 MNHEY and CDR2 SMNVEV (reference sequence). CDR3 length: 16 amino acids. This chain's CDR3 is CASSYGGRTGTGELFF. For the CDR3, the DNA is TGTGCCAGCAGCTATGGGGGGCGTACCGGCACCGGGGAGCTGTTTTTT.

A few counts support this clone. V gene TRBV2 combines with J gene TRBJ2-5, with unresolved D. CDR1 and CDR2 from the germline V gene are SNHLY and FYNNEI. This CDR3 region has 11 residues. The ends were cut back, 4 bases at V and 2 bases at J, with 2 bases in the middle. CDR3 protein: CASSVQETQYF. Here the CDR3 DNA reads TGTGCCAGCAGTGTTCAAGAGACCCAGTACTTC.

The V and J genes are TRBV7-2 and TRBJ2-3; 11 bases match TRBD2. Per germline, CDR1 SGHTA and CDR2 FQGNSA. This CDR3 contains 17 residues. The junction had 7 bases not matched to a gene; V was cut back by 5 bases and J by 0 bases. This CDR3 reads CASSPRLAGTSTDTQYF. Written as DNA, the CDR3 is TGTGCCAGCAGCCCCCGACTAGCGGGGACTAGCACAGATACGCAGTATTTT.

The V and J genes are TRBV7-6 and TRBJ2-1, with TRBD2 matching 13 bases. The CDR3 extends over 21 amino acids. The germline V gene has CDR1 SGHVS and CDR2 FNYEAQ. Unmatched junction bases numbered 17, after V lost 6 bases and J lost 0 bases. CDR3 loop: CASSTRLLAGGLGSSYNEQFF. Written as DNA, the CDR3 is TGTGCCAGCAGTACCCGGCTACTAGCGGGGGGGCTTGGAAGCTCCTACAATGAGCAGTTCTTC.

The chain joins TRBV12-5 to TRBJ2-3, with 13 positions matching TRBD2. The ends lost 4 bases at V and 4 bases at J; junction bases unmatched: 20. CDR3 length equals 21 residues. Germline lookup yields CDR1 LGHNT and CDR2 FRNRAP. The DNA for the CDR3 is TGTGCTAGTGGTTCCACTAGCGGGGGGGCTGGAAAGGCAATTAGCCCAGATACGCAGTATTTT. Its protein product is CASGSTSGGAGKAISPDTQYF. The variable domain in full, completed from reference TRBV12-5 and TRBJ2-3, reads DARVTQTPRHKVTEMGQEVTMRCQPILGHNTVFWYRQTMMQGLELLAYFRNRAPLDDSGMPKDRFSAEMPDATLATLKIQPSEPRDSAVYFCASGSTSGGAGKAISPDTQYFGPGTRLTVL.

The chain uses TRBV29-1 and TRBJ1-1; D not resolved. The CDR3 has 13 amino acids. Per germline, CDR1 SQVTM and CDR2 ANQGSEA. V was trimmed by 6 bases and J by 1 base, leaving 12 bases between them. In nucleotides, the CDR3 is TGCAGCGTCCAATGGACGGAGAACACTGAAGCTTTCTTT. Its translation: CSVQWTENTEAFF.

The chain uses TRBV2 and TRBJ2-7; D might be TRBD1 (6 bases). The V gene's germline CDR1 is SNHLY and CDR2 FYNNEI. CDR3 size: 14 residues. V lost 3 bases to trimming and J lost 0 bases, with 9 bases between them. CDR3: CASSEGALSYEQYF. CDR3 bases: TGTGCCAGCAGTGAGGGGGCTCTCTCCTACGAGCAGTACTTC.

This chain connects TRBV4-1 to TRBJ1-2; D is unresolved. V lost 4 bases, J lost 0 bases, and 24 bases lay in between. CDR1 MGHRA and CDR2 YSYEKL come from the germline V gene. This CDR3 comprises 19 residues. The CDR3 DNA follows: TGCGCCAGCAGCCCCCTTGGACTGAAGACTGGGAAGACTAACTATGGCTACACCTTC. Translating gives CASSPLGLKTGKTNYGYTF.

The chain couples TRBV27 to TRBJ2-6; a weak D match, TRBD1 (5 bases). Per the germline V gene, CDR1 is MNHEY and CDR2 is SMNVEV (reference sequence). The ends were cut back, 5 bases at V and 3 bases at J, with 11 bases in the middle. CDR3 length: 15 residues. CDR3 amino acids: CASSDGAHGANVLTF. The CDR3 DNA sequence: TGTGCCAGCAGTGATGGGGCGCATGGGGCCAACGTCCTGACTTTC.

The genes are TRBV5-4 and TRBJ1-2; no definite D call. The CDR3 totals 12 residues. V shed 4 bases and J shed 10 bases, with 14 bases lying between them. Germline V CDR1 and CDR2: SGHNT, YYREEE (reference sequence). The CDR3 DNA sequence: TGTGCCAGCAGCGACGCCCTACGGGACTACACCTTC. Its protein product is CASSDALRDYTF.